The present entry profiles one T cell receptor beta chain with its context. Its antigen is not identified. TCRdb keeps only in-frame clones here, not all; method: immunoSEQ multiplex PCR. The table includes 100,000 or so clones, approximately 90% detected once. The data were taken from a study of OX40 agonist ivuxolimab in advanced cancers. Overall study: Patients took ivuxolimab, an agonistic anti-OX40 (CD134) antibody. Earlier treatment with anti-PD-1, anti-PD-L1 or anti-CTLA-4 was permitted, and over 35% had received some. Overall study results and limits: The authors also found low normalized T-cell clonal expansion in some nonresponders.

CDR1 is SGHAT and CDR2 is FQNNGV in the germline V gene. The CDR3 loop spans 17 amino acids. Trimming cost V 1 base and J 1 base, with 15 bases left between them. Sequencing used CD4+ or CD8+ T cells sorted from blood, obtained in a trial of the OX40 agonist ivuxolimab. The source of this sequence is an adult with an advanced solid tumor such as melanoma, head and neck, liver or kidney cancer. The chain uses TRBV11-2 and TRBJ2-3, with D perhaps matching TRBD2 (6 bases). CDR3 nucleotide sequence: TGTGCCAGCAGCTTAGTGGTATGGCGGGAAGGCACAGATACGCAGTATTTT. It yields the protein CASSLVVWREGTDTQYF.